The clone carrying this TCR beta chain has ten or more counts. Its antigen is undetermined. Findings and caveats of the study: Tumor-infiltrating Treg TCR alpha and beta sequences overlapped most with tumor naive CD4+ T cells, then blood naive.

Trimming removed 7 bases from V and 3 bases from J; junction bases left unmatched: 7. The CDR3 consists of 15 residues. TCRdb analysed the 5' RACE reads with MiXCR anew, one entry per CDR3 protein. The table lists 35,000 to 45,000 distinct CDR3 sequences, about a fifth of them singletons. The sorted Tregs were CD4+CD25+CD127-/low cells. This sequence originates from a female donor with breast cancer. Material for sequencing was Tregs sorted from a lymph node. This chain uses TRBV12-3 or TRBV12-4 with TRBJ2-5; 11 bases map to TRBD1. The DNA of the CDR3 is TGTGCCAGCAATCTGGGACAGGGGGTAGAAGAGACCCAGTACTTC. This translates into CASNLGQGVEETQYF.